This TCR beta chain was found in a study of blood T cell repertoires in COVID-19. As for the study in general: Samples taken during acute and convalescent COVID-19 were collected in the United States, Italy and Spain. Sources were T cells, B-cell-depleted T cells, or PBMCs; the material itself was cDNA or gDNA.

The CDR3 runs to 12 residues. Deletions cut 3 bases from V and 6 bases from J, with 11 bases between. CDR1 and CDR2 from the germline V gene are GTSNPN and SVGIG (reference sequence). Those enrolled in Seattle joined during active infection and were followed longitudinally afterward. Per the original methods: Estimation of nucleated cell counts relied on the amplification of reference gene primers. Sequenced by immunoSEQ multiplex PCR; TCRdb stores in-frame clones only, minus some. That table furnishes V, J and clone size, whereas the DNA furnished D and trimming. Counted here are a few hundred thousand clones, roughly 90% occurring once; the ten biggest clones make up approximately 0.98%.

This sequence was found in a woman aged 40-49 years with COVID-19, enrolled during active disease. The specimen was peripheral blood. The chain uses TRBV30 and TRBJ1-1; TRBD1 might be the D (6 bases). The CDR3 DNA reads as TGTGCCTGGAGAGGGGGTAAGGCTGAAGCTTTCTTT. It is translated as CAWRGGKAEAFF.